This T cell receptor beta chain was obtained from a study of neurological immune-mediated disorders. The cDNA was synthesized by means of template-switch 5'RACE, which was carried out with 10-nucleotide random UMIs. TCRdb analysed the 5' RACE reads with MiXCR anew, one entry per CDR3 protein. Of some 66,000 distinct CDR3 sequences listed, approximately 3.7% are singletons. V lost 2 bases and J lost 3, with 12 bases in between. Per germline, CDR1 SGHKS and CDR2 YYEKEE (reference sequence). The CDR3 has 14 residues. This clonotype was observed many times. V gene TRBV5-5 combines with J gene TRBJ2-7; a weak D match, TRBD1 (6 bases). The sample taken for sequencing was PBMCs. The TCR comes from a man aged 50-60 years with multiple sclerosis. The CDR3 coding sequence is TGTGCCAGCAGCTTAGAGGGACAAAGCTACGAGCAGTACTTC. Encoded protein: CASSLEGQSYEQYF.